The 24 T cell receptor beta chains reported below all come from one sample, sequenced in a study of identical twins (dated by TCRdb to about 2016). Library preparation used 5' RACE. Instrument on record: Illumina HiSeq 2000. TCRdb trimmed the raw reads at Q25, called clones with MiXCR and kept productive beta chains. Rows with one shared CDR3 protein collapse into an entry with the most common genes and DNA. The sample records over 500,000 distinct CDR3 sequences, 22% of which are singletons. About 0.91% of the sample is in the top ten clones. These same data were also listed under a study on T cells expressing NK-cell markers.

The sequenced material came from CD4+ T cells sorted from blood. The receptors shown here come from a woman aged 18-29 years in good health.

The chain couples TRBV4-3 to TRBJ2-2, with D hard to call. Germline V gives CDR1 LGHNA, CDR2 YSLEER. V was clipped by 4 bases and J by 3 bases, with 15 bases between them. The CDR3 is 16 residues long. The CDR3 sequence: CASSRHVGADTGELFF. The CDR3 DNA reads TGCGCCAGCAGCCGCCACGTGGGTGCGGACACCGGGGAGCTGTTTTTT.

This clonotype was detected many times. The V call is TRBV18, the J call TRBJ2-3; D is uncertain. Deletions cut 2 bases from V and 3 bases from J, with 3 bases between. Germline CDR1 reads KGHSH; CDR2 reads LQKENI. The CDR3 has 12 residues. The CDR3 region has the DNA TGTGCCAGCTCACCATATACAGATACGCAGTATTTT. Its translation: CASSPYTDTQYF.

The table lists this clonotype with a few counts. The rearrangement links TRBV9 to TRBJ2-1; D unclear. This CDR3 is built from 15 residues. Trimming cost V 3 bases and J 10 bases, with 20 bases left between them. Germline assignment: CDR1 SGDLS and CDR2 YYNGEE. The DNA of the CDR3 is TGTGCCAGCAGCGACCGAGCCAATCAACGTGGGGAGCAGTTCTTC. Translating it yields CASSDRANQRGEQFF.

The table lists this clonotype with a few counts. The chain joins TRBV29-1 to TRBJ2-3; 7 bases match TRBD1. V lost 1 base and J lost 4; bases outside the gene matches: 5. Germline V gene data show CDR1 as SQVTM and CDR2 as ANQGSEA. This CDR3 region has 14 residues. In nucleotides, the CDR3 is TGCAGCGTTGAAGGAGGGCAGGGGGCAGATACGCAGTATTTT. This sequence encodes CSVEGGQGADTQYF.

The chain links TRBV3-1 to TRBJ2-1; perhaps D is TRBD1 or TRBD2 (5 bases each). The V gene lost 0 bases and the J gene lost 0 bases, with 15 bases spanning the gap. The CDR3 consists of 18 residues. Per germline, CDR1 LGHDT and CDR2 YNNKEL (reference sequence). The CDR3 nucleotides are TGTGCCAGCAGCCAAGAGAGATTGGGACGGAGCTCCTACAATGAGCAGTTCTTC. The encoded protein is CASSQERLGRSSYNEQFF.

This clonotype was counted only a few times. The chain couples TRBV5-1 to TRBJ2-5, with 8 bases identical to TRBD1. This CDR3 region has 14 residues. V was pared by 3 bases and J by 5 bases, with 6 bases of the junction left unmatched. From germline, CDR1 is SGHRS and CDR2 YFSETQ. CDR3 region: CASSSPRGLETQYF. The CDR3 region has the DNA TGCGCCAGCAGCTCGCCCAGGGGGCTGGAGACCCAGTACTTC.

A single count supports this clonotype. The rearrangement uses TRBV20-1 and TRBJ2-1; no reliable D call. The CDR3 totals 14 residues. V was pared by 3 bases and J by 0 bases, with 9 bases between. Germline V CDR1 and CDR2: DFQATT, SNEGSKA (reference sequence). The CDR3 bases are TGCAGTGCTAGTAAATGGAGCTCCTACAATGAGCAGTTCTTC. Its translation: CSASKWSSYNEQFF.

The CDR3 nucleotides are TGTGCCAGCAGTTACCTAGCGGGAGTTAACGACGGGGAGCTGTTTTTT. Amino acid sequence: CASSYLAGVNDGELFF. The V gene is TRBV6-5, the J gene TRBJ2-2; 10 positions agree with TRBD2. CDR3 length: 16 residues. CDR1 is MNHEY, CDR2 SVGAGI, per germline. With V trimmed by 2 bases and J by 7 bases, 7 bases remained unmatched.

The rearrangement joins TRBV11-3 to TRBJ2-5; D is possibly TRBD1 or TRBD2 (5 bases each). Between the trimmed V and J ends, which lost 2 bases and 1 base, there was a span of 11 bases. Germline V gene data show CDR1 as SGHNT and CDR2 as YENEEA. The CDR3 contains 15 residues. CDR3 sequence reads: CASSLKERGQETQYF. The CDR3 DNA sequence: TGTGCCAGCAGCTTAAAAGAGAGGGGCCAAGAGACCCAGTACTTC.

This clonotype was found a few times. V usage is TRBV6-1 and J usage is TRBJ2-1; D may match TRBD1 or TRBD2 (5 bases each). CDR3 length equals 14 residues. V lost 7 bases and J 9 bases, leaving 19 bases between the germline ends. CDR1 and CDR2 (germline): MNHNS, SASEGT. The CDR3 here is CASNGGWAGGEQFF. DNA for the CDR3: TGTGCCAGCAACGGTGGATGGGCTGGGGGTGAGCAGTTCTTC.

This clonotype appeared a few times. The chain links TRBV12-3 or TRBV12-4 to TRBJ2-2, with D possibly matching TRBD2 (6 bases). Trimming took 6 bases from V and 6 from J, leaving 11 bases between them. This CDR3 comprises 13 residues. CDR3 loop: CASSPTSPGELFF. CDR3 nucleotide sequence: TGTGCCAGCAGCCCCACTAGCCCCGGGGAGCTGTTTTTT.

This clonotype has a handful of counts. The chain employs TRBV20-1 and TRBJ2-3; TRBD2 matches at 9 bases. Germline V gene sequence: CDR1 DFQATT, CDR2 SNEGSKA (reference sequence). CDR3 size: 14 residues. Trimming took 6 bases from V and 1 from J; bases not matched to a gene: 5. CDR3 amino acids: CSALVAGGTDTQYF. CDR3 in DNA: TGCAGTGCCCTCGTAGCGGGGGGCACAGATACGCAGTATTTT.

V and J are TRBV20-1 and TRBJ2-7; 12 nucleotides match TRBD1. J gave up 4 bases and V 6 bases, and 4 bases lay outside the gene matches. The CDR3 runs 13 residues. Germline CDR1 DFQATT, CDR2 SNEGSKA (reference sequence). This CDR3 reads CSAPGQGAYEQYF. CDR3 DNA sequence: TGCAGTGCCCCGGGACAGGGGGCTTACGAGCAGTACTTC.

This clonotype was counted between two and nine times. The CDR3 region has the DNA TGCAGTGCTAAGATAGCGGGAGGGCCGCACGAGCAGTACTTC. Protein: CSAKIAGGPHEQYF. This sequence joins TRBV20-1 and TRBJ2-7; 11 bases agree with TRBD2. The V and J ends lost 4 bases and 5 bases, in that order; junction bases with no gene match: 7. The CDR3 contains 14 residues. Germline CDR1 and CDR2: DFQATT and SNEGSKA (reference sequence).

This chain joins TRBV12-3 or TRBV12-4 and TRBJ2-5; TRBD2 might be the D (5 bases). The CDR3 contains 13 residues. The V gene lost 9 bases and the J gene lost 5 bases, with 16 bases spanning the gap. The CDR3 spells CASTWTLGETQYF. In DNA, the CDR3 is TGTGCCAGTACTTGGACTCTCGGGGAGACCCAGTACTTC.

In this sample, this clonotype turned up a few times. CDR3 sequence (DNA): TGTGCCAGCAGTTACGGGGGGGCCGGTTACGAGCAGTACTTC. It translates to CASSYGGAGYEQYF. The gene calls are TRBV6-5 and TRBJ2-7; possible D gene TRBD2, 7 bases. Germline V gene sequence: CDR1 MNHEY, CDR2 SVGAGI. Trimming cost V 2 bases and J 4 bases, with 12 bases left between them. The CDR3 spans 14 residues.

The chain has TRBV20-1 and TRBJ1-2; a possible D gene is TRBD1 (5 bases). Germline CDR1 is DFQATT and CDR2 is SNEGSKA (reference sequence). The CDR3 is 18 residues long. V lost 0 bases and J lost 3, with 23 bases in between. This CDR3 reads CSAREKGPSSGAYYGYTF. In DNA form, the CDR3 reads TGCAGTGCTAGAGAAAAGGGGCCGTCCAGCGGAGCGTACTATGGCTACACCTTC.

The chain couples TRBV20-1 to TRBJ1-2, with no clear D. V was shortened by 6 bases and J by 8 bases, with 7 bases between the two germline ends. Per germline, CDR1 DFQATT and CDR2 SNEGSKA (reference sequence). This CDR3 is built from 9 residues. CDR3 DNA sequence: TGCAGTGCCCTCCCCGGCTACACCTTC. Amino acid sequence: CSALPGYTF.

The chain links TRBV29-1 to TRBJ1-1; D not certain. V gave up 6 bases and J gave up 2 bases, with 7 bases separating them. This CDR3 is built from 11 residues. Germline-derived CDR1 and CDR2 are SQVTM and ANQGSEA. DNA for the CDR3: TGCAGCGTCCGGGCAAACACTGAAGCTTTCTTT. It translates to CSVRANTEAFF.

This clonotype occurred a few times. The DNA for the CDR3 is TGTGCCATCAGTGAAGGCGGGGATGCTAGCACAGATACGCAGTATTTT. Protein product: CAISEGGDASTDTQYF. The J gene is TRBJ2-3, the V gene TRBV10-3; D possibly corresponds to TRBD2 (6 bases). Trimming stripped 3 bases from V and 0 bases from J, with 13 bases between. The CDR3 is made up of 16 amino acids. Germline CDR1 ENHRY, CDR2 SYGVKD.

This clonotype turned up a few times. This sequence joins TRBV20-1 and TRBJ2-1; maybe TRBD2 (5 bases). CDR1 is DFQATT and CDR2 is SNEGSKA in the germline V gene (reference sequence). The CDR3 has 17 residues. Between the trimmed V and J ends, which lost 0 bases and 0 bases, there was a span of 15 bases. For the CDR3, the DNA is TGCAGTGCTAGAGATAAGGGCGGGTCCAGCTCCTACAATGAGCAGTTCTTC. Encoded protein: CSARDKGGSSSYNEQFF.

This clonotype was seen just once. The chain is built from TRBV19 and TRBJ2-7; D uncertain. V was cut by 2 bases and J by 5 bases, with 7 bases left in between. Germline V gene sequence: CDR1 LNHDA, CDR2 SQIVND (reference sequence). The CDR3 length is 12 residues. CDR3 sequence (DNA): TGTGCCAGTAGTATAACGAAAGACGAGCAGTACTTC. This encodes CASSITKDEQYF.

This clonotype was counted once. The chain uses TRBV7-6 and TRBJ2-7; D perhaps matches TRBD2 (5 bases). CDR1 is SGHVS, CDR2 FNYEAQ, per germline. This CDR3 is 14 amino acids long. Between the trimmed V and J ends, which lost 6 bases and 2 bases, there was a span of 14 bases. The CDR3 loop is CASSPLGIPYEQYF. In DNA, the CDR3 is TGTGCCAGCAGTCCTCTCGGGATACCCTACGAGCAGTACTTC.

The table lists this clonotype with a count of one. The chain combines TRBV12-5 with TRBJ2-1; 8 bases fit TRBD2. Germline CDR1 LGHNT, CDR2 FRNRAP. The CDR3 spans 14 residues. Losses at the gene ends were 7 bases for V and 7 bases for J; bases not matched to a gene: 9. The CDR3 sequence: CASVTSGGLNEQFF. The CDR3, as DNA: TGTGCTAGTGTAACTAGCGGAGGGTTAAATGAGCAGTTCTTC.